The next 3 T cell receptor beta chains were all read from a single sample in a study of CD8 T cells in ankylosing spondylitis. TCRdb re-called the 5' RACE reads with MiXCR, one entry per CDR3 protein. This sample carries about 130,000 distinct CDR3 sequences, roughly 8.8% of them seen once, and the ten largest clones take approximately 3.3%. The sequenced sample was blood, either unsorted or a sorted T cell fraction (not recorded which). The receptors come from a male donor with ankylosing spondylitis or in good health (not recorded which).

This clonotype was seen at least ten times. This chain joins TRBV5-5 and TRBJ1-1; D remains ambiguous. Trimming stripped 6 bases from V and 6 bases from J, with 18 bases between. Germline-derived CDR1 and CDR2 are SGHKS and YYEKEE (reference sequence). The CDR3 runs to 14 residues. This chain's CDR3 is CASNRGSGVPEAFF. The CDR3 region has the DNA TGTGCCAGCAACCGAGGGTCGGGCGTACCTGAAGCTTTCTTT.

The sample holds many counts of this clonotype. V gene TRBV5-1 combines with J gene TRBJ2-1; the match to TRBD2 covers 10 bases. The J segment lost 4 bases and the V segment lost 4 bases, leaving 5 bases of the junction unmatched. The CDR3 totals 15 residues. Germline values: CDR1 SGHRS, CDR2 YFSETQ. This CDR3 reads CASSPGLAEYNEQFF. In DNA form, the CDR3 reads TGCGCCAGCAGCCCCGGACTAGCGGAATACAATGAGCAGTTCTTC.

This clonotype was observed many times. This chain uses TRBV20-1 with TRBJ2-1; 7 bases are a match to TRBD2. The CDR3 runs 16 residues. Losses at the gene ends were 2 bases for V and 4 bases for J; bases not matched to a gene: 11. Germline assignment: CDR1 DFQATT and CDR2 SNEGSKA (reference sequence). Here the CDR3 DNA reads TGCAGTGCTAGACCTATGGCGGGAGTGGGGTACAATGAGCAGTTCTTC. Encoded protein: CSARPMAGVGYNEQFF.